This entry concerns a single TCR beta chain. This specimen comes from a study of T cells expressing NK-cell markers. CDR3 length: 15 residues. Germline CDR1 reads LNHDA; CDR2 reads SQIVND (reference sequence). The authors made TCR beta cDNA libraries by 5'RACE template switching. This switching added a universal primer site and UMIs. TCRdb re-called the 5' RACE reads and catalogs CDR3 proteins one per entry, DNA excluded. The sample's table shows 450,000 to 600,000 distinct CDR3 sequences. The receptor was isolated from a man younger than 30 in good health. The rearrangement links TRBV19 to TRBJ1-4; TCRdb names TRBD1, which stays unverified in the absence of DNA. The sequencing input was blood T cells: a sorted CD56 or NKG2C T cell subset, CD4+ or CD8+ T cells, or bulk PBMC T cells (not recorded which). This CDR3 reads CASKDQTGRGEKLFF. The entire variable domain, with the rest obtained from reference TRBV19 and TRBJ1-4, is as follows: DGGITQSPKYLFRKEGQNVTLSCEQNLNHDAMYWYRQDPGQGLRLIYYSQIVNDFQKGDIAEGYSVSREKKESFPLTVTSAQKNPTAFYLCASKDQTGRGEKLFFGSGTQLSVL.